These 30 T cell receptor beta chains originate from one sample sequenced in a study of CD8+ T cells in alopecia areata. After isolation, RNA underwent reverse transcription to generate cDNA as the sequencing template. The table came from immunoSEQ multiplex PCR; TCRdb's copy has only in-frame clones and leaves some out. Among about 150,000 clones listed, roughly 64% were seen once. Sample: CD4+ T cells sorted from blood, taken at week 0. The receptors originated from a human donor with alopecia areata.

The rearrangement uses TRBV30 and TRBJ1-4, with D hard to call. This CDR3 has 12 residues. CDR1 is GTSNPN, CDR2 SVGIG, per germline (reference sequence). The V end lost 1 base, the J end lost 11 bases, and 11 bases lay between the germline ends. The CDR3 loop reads CAWSAPFEKLFF. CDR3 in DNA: TGTGCCTGGAGTGCCCCCTTTGAGAAACTGTTTTTT. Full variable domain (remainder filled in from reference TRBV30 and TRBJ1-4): SQTIHQWPATLVQPVGSPLSLECTVEGTSNPNLYWYRQAAGRGLQLLFYSVGIGQISSEVPQNLSASRPQDRQFILSSKKLLLSDSGFYLCAWSAPFEKLFFGSGTQLSVL.

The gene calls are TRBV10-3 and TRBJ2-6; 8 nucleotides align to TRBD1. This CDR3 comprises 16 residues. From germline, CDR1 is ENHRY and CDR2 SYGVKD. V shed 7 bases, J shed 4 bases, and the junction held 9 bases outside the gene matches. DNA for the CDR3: TGTGCCATCAACGAGGGACAGGCTAACGGGGCCAACGTCCTGACTTTC. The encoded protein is CAINEGQANGANVLTF.

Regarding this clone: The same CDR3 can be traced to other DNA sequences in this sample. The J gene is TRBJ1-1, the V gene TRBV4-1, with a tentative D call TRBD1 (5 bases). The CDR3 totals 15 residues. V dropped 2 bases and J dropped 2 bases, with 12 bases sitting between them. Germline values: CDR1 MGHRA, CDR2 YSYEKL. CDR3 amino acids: CASSQLGLLNTEAFF. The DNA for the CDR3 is TGCGCCAGCAGCCAATTGGGACTCCTTAACACTGAAGCTTTCTTT.

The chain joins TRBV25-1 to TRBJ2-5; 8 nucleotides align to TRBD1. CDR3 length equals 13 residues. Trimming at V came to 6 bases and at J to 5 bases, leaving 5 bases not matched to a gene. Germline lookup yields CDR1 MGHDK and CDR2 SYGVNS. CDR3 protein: CASRRTGTETQYF. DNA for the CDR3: TGTGCCAGCAGGAGGACAGGGACGGAGACCCAGTACTTC.

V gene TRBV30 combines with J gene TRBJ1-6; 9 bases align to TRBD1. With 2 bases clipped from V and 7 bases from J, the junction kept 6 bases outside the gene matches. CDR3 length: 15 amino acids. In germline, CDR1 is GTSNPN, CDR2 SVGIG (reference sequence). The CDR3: CAWSRDRVGNSPLHF. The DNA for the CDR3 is TGTGCCTGGAGTCGGGACAGGGTTGGGAATTCACCCCTCCACTTT. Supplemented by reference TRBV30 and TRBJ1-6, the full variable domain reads SQTIHQWPATLVQPVGSPLSLECTVEGTSNPNLYWYRQAAGRGLQLLFYSVGIGQISSEVPQNLSASRPQDRQFILSSKKLLLSDSGFYLCAWSRDRVGNSPLHFGNGTRLTVT.

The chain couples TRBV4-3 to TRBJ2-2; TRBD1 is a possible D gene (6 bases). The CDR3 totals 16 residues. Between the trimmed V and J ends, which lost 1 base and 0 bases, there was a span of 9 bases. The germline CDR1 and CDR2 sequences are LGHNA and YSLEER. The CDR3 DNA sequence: TGCGCCAGCAGCCAAGTGTACAGGGCGAACACCGGGGAGCTGTTTTTT. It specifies CASSQVYRANTGELFF.

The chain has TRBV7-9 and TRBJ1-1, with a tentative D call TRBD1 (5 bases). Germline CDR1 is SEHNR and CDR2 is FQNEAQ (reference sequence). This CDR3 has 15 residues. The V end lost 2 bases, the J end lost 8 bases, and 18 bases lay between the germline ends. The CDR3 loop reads CASSLYPERGPEAFF. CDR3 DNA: TGTGCCAGCAGCTTATATCCGGAGAGGGGACCGGAAGCTTTCTTT.

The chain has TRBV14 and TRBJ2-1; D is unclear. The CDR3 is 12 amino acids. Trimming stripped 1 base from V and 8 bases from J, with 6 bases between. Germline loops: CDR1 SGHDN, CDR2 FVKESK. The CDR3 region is CASSQGTDEQFF. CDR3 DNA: TGTGCCAGCAGCCAAGGGACGGATGAGCAGTTCTTC.

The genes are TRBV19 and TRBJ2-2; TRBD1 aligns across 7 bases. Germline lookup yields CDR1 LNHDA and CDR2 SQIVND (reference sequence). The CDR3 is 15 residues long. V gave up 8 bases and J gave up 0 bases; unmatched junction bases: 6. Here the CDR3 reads CASWARGPNTGELFF. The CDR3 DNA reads TGTGCCAGTTGGGCAAGGGGGCCGAACACCGGGGAGCTGTTTTTT.

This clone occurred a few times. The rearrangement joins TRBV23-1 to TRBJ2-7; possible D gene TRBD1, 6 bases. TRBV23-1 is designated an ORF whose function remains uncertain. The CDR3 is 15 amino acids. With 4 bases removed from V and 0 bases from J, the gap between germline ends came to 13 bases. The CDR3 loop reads CASSRAGVLSYEQYF. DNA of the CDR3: TGCGCCAGCAGTCGGGCAGGGGTCCTCTCCTACGAGCAGTACTTC.

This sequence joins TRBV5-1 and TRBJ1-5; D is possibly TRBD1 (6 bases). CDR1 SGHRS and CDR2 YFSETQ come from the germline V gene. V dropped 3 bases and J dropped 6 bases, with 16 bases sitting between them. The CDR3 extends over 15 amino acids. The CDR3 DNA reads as TGCGCCAGCAGCTCCGGGGGCCAGGAAGGTCAGCCCCAGCATTTT. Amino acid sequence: CASSSGGQEGQPQHF.

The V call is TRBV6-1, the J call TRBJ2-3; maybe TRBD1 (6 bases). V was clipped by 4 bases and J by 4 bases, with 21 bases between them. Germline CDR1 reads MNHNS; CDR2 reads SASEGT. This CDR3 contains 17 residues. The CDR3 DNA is TGTGCCAGCAGTGTAGGTCGAGGCTGGCAGGGGTCAGATACGCAGTATTTT. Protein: CASSVGRGWQGSDTQYF.

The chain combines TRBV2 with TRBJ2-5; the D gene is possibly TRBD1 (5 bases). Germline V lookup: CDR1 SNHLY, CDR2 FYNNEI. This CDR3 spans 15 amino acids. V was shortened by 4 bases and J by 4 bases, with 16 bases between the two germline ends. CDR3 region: CASSVEIGAGETQYF. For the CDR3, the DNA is TGTGCCAGCAGTGTTGAGATAGGGGCAGGAGAGACCCAGTACTTC.

The CDR3 DNA reads as TGTGCCAGTAAGACCGGAACAGGCCTCTGGACTGAAGCTTTCTTT. Residues: CASKTGTGLWTEAFF. The chain couples TRBV19 to TRBJ1-1; D is possibly TRBD1 (5 bases). Germline V gives CDR1 LNHDA, CDR2 SQIVND (reference sequence). V lost 7 bases and J lost 5, with 20 bases in between. The CDR3 runs to 15 residues.

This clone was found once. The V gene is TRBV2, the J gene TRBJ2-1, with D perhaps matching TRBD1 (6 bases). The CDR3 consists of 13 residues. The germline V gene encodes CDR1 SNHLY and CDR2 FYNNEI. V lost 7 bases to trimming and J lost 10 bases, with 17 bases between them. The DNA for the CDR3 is TGTGCCAGCACCTCAGGGGTAGCCCGGGAGCAGTTCTTC. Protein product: CASTSGVAREQFF.

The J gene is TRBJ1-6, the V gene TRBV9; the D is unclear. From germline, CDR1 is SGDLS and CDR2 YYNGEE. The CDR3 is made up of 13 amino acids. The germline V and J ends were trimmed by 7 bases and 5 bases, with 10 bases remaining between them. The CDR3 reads CASQEVDNSPLHF. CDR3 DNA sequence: TGTGCCAGCCAGGAGGTTGATAATTCACCCCTCCACTTT. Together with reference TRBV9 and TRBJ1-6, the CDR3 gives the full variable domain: DSGVTQTPKHLITATGQRVTLRCSPRSGDLSVYWYQQSLDQGLQFLIQYYNGEERAKGNILERFSAQQFPDLHSELNLSSLELGDSALYFCASQEVDNSPLHFGNGTRLTVT.

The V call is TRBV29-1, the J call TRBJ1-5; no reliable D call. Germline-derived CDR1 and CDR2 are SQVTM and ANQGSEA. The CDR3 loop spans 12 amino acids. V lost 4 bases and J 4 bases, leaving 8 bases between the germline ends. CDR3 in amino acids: CSVGDNNQPQHF. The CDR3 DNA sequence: TGCAGCGTTGGTGATAATAATCAGCCCCAGCATTTT.

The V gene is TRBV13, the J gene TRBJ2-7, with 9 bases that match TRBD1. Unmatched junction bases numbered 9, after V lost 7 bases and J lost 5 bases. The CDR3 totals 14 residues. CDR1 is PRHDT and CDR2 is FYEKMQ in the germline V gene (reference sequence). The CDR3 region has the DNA TGTGCCAGCAAGCTGGGGGACAGGGTCAACGAGCAGTACTTC. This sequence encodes CASKLGDRVNEQYF.

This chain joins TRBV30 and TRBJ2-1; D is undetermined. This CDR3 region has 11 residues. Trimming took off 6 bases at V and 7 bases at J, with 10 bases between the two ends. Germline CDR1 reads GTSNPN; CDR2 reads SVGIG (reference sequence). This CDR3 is CACSTLNEQFF. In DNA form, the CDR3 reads TGTGCCTGTAGTACGTTAAATGAGCAGTTCTTC.

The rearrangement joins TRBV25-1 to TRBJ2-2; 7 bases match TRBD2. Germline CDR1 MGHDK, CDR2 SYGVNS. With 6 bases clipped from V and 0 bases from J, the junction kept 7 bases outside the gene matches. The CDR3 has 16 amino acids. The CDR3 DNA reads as TGTGCCAGCAGCGCCCTGGGGGGGACGAACACCGGGGAGCTGTTTTTT. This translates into CASSALGGTNTGELFF.

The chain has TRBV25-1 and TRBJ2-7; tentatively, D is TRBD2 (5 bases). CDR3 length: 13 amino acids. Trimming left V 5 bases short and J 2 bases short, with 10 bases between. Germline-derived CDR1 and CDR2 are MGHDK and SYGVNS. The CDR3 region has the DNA TGTGCCAGCAGTACGGGGTTAACCTACGAGCAGTACTTC. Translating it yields CASSTGLTYEQYF.

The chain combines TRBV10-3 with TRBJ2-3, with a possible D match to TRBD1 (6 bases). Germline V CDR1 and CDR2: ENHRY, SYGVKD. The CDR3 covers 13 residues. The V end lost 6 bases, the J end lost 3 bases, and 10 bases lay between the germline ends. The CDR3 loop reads CAIRLTGTDTQYF. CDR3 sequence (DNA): TGTGCCATCAGACTAACAGGGACAGATACGCAGTATTTT.

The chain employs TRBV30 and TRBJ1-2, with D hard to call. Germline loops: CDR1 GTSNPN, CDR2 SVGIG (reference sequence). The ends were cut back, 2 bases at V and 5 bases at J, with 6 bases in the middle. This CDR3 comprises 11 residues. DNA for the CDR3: TGTGCCTGGAGTCGGTGGTATGGCTACACCTTC. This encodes CAWSRWYGYTF.

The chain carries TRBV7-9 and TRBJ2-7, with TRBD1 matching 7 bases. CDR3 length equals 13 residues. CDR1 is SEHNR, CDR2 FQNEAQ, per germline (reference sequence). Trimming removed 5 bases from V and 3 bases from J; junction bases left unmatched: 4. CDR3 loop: CASSRRDSYEQYF. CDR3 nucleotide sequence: TGTGCCAGCAGCCGAAGGGACAGCTACGAGCAGTACTTC.

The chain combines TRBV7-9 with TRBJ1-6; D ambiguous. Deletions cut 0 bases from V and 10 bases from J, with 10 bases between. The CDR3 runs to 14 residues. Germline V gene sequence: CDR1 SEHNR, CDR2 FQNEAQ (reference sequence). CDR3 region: CASSLAGVESPLHF. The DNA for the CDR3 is TGTGCCAGCAGCTTAGCCGGGGTGGAATCACCCCTCCACTTT.

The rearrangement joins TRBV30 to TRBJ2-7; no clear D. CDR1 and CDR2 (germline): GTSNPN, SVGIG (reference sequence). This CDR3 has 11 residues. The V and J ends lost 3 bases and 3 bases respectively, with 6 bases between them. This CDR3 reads CAWSLNYEQYF. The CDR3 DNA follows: TGTGCCTGGAGCCTGAACTACGAGCAGTACTTC. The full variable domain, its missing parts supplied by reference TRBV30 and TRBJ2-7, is SQTIHQWPATLVQPVGSPLSLECTVEGTSNPNLYWYRQAAGRGLQLLFYSVGIGQISSEVPQNLSASRPQDRQFILSSKKLLLSDSGFYLCAWSLNYEQYFGPGTRLTVT.

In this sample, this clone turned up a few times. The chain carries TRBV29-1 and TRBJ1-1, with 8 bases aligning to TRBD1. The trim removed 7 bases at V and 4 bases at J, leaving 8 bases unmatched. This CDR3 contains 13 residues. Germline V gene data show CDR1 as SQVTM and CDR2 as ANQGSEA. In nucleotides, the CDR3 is TGCAGCGGTAACGTTGACAGGGGCACTGAAGCTTTCTTT. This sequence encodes CSGNVDRGTEAFF.

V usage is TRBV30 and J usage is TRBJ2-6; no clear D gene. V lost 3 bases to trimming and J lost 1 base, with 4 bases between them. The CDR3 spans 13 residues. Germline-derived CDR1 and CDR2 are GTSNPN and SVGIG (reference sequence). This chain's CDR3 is CAWSMSGANVLTF. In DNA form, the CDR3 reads TGTGCCTGGAGCATGTCTGGGGCCAACGTCCTGACTTTC.

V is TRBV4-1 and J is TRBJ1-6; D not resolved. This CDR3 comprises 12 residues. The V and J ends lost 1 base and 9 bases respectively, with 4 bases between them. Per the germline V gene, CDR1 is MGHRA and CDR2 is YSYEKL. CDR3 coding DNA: TGCGCCAGCAGCCAAGTTTCTTCACCCCTCCACTTT. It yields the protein CASSQVSSPLHF.

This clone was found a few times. The CDR3 protein is CAWSKGMGNQPQHF. The CDR3 DNA reads TGTGCCTGGAGTAAGGGTATGGGGAATCAGCCCCAGCATTTT. The rearrangement links TRBV30 to TRBJ1-5; D is ambiguous. With 2 bases removed from V and 4 bases from J, the gap between germline ends came to 12 bases. Germline V lookup: CDR1 GTSNPN, CDR2 SVGIG (reference sequence). The CDR3 runs 14 residues.